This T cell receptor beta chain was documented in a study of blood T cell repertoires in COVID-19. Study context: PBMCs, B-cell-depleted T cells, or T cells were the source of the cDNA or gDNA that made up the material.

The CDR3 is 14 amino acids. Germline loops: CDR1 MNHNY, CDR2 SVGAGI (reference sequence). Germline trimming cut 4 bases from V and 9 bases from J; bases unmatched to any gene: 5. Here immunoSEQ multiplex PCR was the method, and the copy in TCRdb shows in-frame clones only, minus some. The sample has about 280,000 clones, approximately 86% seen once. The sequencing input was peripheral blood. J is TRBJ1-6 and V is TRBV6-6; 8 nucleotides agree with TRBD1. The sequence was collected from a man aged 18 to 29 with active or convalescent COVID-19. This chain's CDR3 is CASSSGQGSSPLHF. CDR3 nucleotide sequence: TGTGCCAGCAGTTCCGGACAGGGTTCTTCACCCCTCCACTTT.